This T cell receptor beta chain was captured in a study of early T cells in non-severe SARS-CoV-2 infection. Per the germline V gene, CDR1 is SGHAT and CDR2 is FQNNGV. The CDR3 is 14 residues long. The V end was cut by 4 bases, the J end by 15 bases, with 22 bases between. Individual cDNA molecules carried attached unique molecular identifiers. A single record per CDR3 protein comes from TCRdb applying MiXCR to the 5' RACE reads. The repertoire has 63,000 or so distinct CDR3 sequences, 10% to 12% of them found once; the top ten carry roughly 5.7%. The sample was whole blood, taken at baseline. The chain uses TRBV11-2 and TRBJ2-1, with TRBD2 as a possible D gene (6 bases). The clonotype comes from an adult who was a healthcare worker with PCR-confirmed SARS-CoV-2 infection or an uninfected control (not recorded which). The chain's CDR3 is CASSSPSQGGILFF. The CDR3 DNA reads TGTGCCAGCAGCTCCCCCTCCCAGGGAGGAATTCTGTTCTTC.